This is a list of T cell receptor beta chains from one sample in a study of cytomegalovirus exposure and HLA in healthy donors. TCRdb keeps only in-frame clones here, not all; method: immunoSEQ multiplex PCR. Of 95,000 to 150,000 clones in the sample, less than 90% were seen once. Sequencing was done on a sample of PBMCs. These receptor sequences come from a man aged 50 or older in good health and CMV-seronegative. CDR3s include the opening cysteine and the closing phenylalanine or tryptophan. D genes are given only for firm matches. Size values are once, few and many counts, or a class for expanded clones, and some rows have none.

NA,NA,TRBV7-7,TRBJ1-4,TGTGCTAGCAGCCTAAGCGGTCCCGCAAGTAATGAAAAACTGTTTTTT,CASSLSGPASNEKLFF
NA,few,TRBV19,TRBJ1-2,TGTGCCAGTAGTACTCAGGGGAAGGGGGGCTACACCTTC,CASSTQGKGGYTF
TRBD2,NA,TRBV5-4,TRBJ2-2,TGTGCCGGTGCTCGGCGGGAGGCCAGAGCCGGGGAGCTGTTTTTT,CAGARREARAGELFF
NA,NA,TRBV7-2,TRBJ1-5,TGTGCCAGCAGCTTAGCGCTCAGCGGGCCCCAGCATTTT,CASSLALSGPQHF
TRBD1,NA,TRBV5-1,TRBJ2-7,TGCGCCAGCAGCCTCCGGGACAGGGGGCTCGAGCAGTACTTC,CASSLRDRGLEQYF
TRBD1,NA,TRBV7-3,TRBJ2-1,TGTGCCAGCAGCTTAACAGGACAGGGGGGATATAATGAGCAGTTCTTC,CASSLTGQGGYNEQFF
TRBD2,NA,TRBV6-5,TRBJ2-7,TGTGCCAGCAGTCAGCGGGAGGGCTCCTACGAGCAGTACTTC,CASSQREGSYEQYF
TRBD1,once,TRBV5-6,TRBJ2-2,TGTGCCAGCAGCAAGACAGGGGGGGCGTCGTGGTTTTTT,CASSKTGGASWFF
NA,few,TRBV6-1,TRBJ1-3,TGTGCCAGCAGTGAACGGAACACCATATATTTT,CASSERNTIYF
TRBD2,NA,TRBV25-1,TRBJ2-2,TGTGCCAGCAGTCCAACCGCGGGGGACGGCGGGGAGCTGTTTTTT,CASSPTAGDGGELFF
NA,NA,TRBV30,TRBJ2-6,TGTGCCTGGAGTTTCTCTGGGGTGTTGGGGGCCTCTGGGGCCAACGTCCTGACTTTC,CAWSFSGVLGASGANVLTF
NA,NA,TRBV12-2,TRBJ1-2,TGTGCAAGTCGCCTTGGGACAGCAAATCCTAACTATGGCTACACCTTC,CASRLGTANPNYGYTF
NA,once,TRBV6-1,TRBJ1-2,TGTGCCAGCAGTGAGGGCCTTAACTATGGCTACACCTTC,CASSEGLNYGYTF
TRBD1,NA,TRBV30,TRBJ1-1,TGTGCCTGGAGTGGGGGGGACAGAATGAACACTGAAGCTTTCTTT,CAWSGGDRMNTEAFF
TRBD1,NA,TRBV7-6,TRBJ1-2,TGTGCCAGCAGCTCTACCGGGACAGGGGGCTGGGACTATGGCTACACCTTC,CASSSTGTGGWDYGYTF
TRBD2,few,TRBV7-2,TRBJ2-2,TGTGCCAGCAGCTTAAGTCTAGCGGCCGGGGAGCTGTTTTTT,CASSLSLAAGELFF
NA,once,TRBV25-1,TRBJ2-7,TGTGCCAGCAGTGCCTTTACAGGGTACGAGCAGTACTTC,CASSAFTGYEQYF
NA,NA,TRBV7-6,TRBJ2-1,TGTGCCAGCAGCTTTAGAGGGAGCTCCTACAATGAGCAGTTCTTC,CASSFRGSSYNEQFF
NA,NA,TRBV5-1,TRBJ2-5,TGCGCCAGCAGCCCCGTCCTAGGAGAGACCCAGTACTTC,CASSPVLGETQYF
TRBD1,NA,TRBV9,TRBJ1-4,TGTGCCAGCAGCGTTGGGGGCCAGGGGGGTGAAAAACTGTTTTTT,CASSVGGQGGEKLFF
NA,NA,TRBV11-2,TRBJ1-1,TGTGCCAGCAGCTTGCTCGGTGAGAACACTGAAGCTTTCTTT,CASSLLGENTEAFF
NA,NA,TRBV7-8,TRBJ2-1,TGTGCCAGCAGCTCACCAGGTGAGCAGTTCTTC,CASSSPGEQFF
TRBD2,NA,TRBV9,TRBJ2-1,TGTGCCAGCAGCCCGCTAGCGGCCTCCTACAATGAGCAGTTCTTC,CASSPLAASYNEQFF
TRBD1,NA,TRBV28,TRBJ2-7,TGTGCCAGCAGGATCCAGGGGGCCCTCATGTACGAGCAGTACTTC,CASRIQGALMYEQYF